This T cell receptor beta chain was documented in a study of cytotoxic CD8 clonotypes in ibrutinib-treated CLL. The CDR3 has 15 amino acids. The data were produced by immunoSEQ multiplex PCR, yet TCRdb's version contains in-frame clones alone and is incomplete. The data contain about 50,000 clones, about 57% of them seen just once; the ten biggest clones take up approximately 27%. As to this clone: Its antigen is not known. Relative to the germline gene, one junction end is altered; a read error may explain this.

Study findings and constraints: Contraction or stability on treatment characterized the public clonotypes, which were uncommon.

Sequencing was performed on PBMCs, taken after 24 months of ibrutinib treatment. The TCR originated in a human donor with chronic lymphocytic leukemia. This chain links TRBV5-3 with TRBJ1-1; D not resolved. TRBV5-3 belongs to the ORF category, with a function that is uncertain. This chain's CDR3 is CASSLVGGGGTEAFF. The CDR3 DNA follows: TGTGCCAGCAGCTTAGTCGGCGGAGGTGGAACTGAAGCTTTCTTT.